This TCR beta chain was documented in a study of PD-1 blockade in classical Hodgkin lymphoma. No patient escaped relapse after autologous stem cell transplantation, and brentuximab vedotin exposure varied. General study points: Complete responders had baseline diversity similar to newly diagnosed patients. CD4+ TCR diversity rose significantly by C4D1, and CD8+ TCR diversity did not.

J lost 8 bases, V lost 6 bases, and 7 bases had no gene match. Per the germline V gene, CDR1 is KGHSH and CDR2 is LQKENI. There are 13 residues in the CDR3. Assay used: immunoSEQ multiplex PCR; TCRdb lists only in-frame clones, some missing. The sample includes 80,000 to 100,000 clones, roughly four fifths of them seen just once. This clone was seen a few times. The target antigen is unknown. The TCR was taken from a human donor with classical Hodgkin lymphoma. This chain joins TRBV18 and TRBJ1-2; TRBD1 matches 9 bases. Sample: peripheral blood mononuclear cells (PBMCs), taken before the second cycle of nivolumab. CDR3 region: CASSPGTGTGYTF. The CDR3 bases are TGTGCCAGCTCCCCCGGGACAGGGACCGGCTACACCTTC.